The clone carrying this T cell receptor (beta chain) was seen repeatedly, ten times or more. Its target is unknown. The CDR3 length is 13 residues. Trimming took off 1 base at V and 7 bases at J, with 7 bases between the two ends. This entry comes from a study of blood T cells in healthy people across ages. Points from the study as a whole: TCR beta diversity, measured per million T cells, fell in a roughly linear way with age.

A second PCR of roughly 7 to 11 cycles used a sample-barcoded 5' primer and a J-beta primer mix. MiXCR, run by TCRdb on the 5' RACE reads, gives a single entry per CDR3 protein. Found here are about 1.7 million distinct CDR3 sequences, over 25% of them singletons; the top ten hold 6.5% to 8.5%. This chain joins TRBV12-3 or TRBV12-4 and TRBJ1-4; unclear D gene. Source material: blood. The clonotype comes from a woman aged 25 to 39 in good health. In nucleotides, the CDR3 is TGTGCCAGCAGTTTAGGGGCAGGTGAAAAACTGTTTTTT. It is translated as CASSLGAGEKLFF.